The 11 T cell receptor beta chains below come from one sample, sequenced in a study of CD8 T cells in ankylosing spondylitis. In TCRdb, the 5' RACE reads were re-called with MiXCR into one record per CDR3 protein. This table has a few hundred thousand distinct CDR3 sequences, more than 9% appearing once. Specimen: blood, either unsorted or a sorted T cell fraction (not recorded which). The receptors originated from a male donor with ankylosing spondylitis or in good health (not recorded which).

This clonotype has a count of ten or more. The chain uses TRBV28 and TRBJ2-1, with 7 bases matching TRBD2. Germline CDR1 and CDR2: MDHEN and SYDVKM. This CDR3 has 14 residues. Germline trimming cut 4 bases from V and 7 bases from J; bases unmatched to any gene: 7. The CDR3 nucleotides are TGTGCCAGCAGTTCTTATACGGGGGGAAATGAGCAGTTCTTC. Translating gives CASSSYTGGNEQFF.

This clonotype was observed many times. V usage is TRBV27 and J usage is TRBJ1-1, with 9 bases aligning to TRBD1. The CDR3 covers 16 residues. The junction had 6 bases not matched to a gene; V was cut back by 1 base and J by 3 bases. Germline V gene data show CDR1 as MNHEY and CDR2 as SMNVEV (reference sequence). The CDR3 reads CASSLFTGGRDTEAFF. In DNA, the CDR3 is TGTGCCAGCAGTTTATTCACAGGGGGCCGGGACACTGAAGCTTTCTTT.

This clonotype was observed at least ten times. This chain joins TRBV5-1 and TRBJ1-2; tentative D call: TRBD1 (6 bases). This CDR3 comprises 13 residues. Germline-derived CDR1 and CDR2 are SGHRS and YFSETQ. Deletions cut 1 base from V and 4 bases from J, with 8 bases between. CDR3 region: CASSLSRGYGYTF. The CDR3 DNA reads as TGCGCCAGCAGCTTGAGCAGGGGCTATGGCTACACCTTC. Using reference TRBV5-1 and TRBJ1-2 for the parts outside the CDR3, the full variable domain is KAGVTQTPRYLIKTRGQQVTLSCSPISGHRSVSWYQQTPGQGLQFLFEYFSETQRNKGNFPGRFSGRQFSNSRSEMNVSTLELGDSALYLCASSLSRGYGYTFGSGTRLTVV.

This clonotype was recorded many times. The rearrangement links TRBV20-1 to TRBJ2-3, with 7 bases aligning to TRBD2. The germline V gene encodes CDR1 DFQATT and CDR2 SNEGSKA (reference sequence). Trimming at V came to 3 bases and at J to 2 bases, leaving 5 bases not matched to a gene. The CDR3 totals 14 residues. CDR3 residues: CSASPAGITDTQYF. The CDR3 nucleotides read TGCAGTGCTAGCCCAGCGGGGATCACAGATACGCAGTATTTT.

This clonotype was detected many times. The gene calls are TRBV29-1 and TRBJ1-1, with TRBD1 as a possible D gene (5 bases). The germline V gene encodes CDR1 SQVTM and CDR2 ANQGSEA. The V and J ends lost 6 bases and 1 base respectively, with 9 bases between them. The CDR3 contains 12 residues. This CDR3 reads CSVPGTNTEAFF. CDR3 bases: TGCAGCGTACCCGGGACGAACACTGAAGCTTTCTTT.

This clonotype was counted at least ten times. Here the CDR3 DNA reads TGTGCCAGCAGCTCACAGGGCACTGAAGCTTTCTTT. Translating it yields CASSSQGTEAFF. The chain couples TRBV7-9 to TRBJ1-1; perhaps TRBD1 as D (6 bases). The germline V gene has CDR1 SEHNR and CDR2 FQNEAQ (reference sequence). The V gene lost 4 bases and the J gene lost 4 bases, with 7 bases spanning the gap. The CDR3 length is 12 residues.

This clonotype was recorded at least ten times. The chain employs TRBV5-1 and TRBJ2-2; perhaps TRBD1 as D (5 bases). The CDR3 loop spans 16 amino acids. Germline V lookup: CDR1 SGHRS, CDR2 YFSETQ. Trimming shortened V by 2 bases and J by 2 bases, and 13 bases separated the two germline ends. The CDR3 bases are TGCGCCAGCAGCTTTGTAGCAGGGCTAAACACCGGGGAGCTGTTTTTT. It translates to CASSFVAGLNTGELFF.

This clonotype was counted at least ten times. This chain connects TRBV5-1 to TRBJ2-1; tentatively, D is TRBD1 (5 bases). CDR3 length: 16 amino acids. Germline lookup yields CDR1 SGHRS and CDR2 YFSETQ. V lost 0 bases to trimming and J lost 0 bases, with 10 bases between them. The CDR3 region is CASSLVQASSYNEQFF. CDR3 sequence (DNA): TGCGCCAGCAGCTTGGTACAGGCGAGCTCCTACAATGAGCAGTTCTTC.

This clonotype was picked up many times. Germline is not matched at one junction end, which may reflect a read error. J is TRBJ2-2 and V is TRBV5-1; no clear D. CDR1 is SGHRS and CDR2 is YFSETQ in the germline V gene. This CDR3 has 14 residues. The CDR3 DNA reads as TGTGCCAGCAGCTTAGACTTGAACACCGGGGAGCTGTTTTTT. Protein: CASSLDLNTGELFF.

This clonotype was seen many times. The J gene is TRBJ1-3, the V gene TRBV24-1; D is uncertain. This CDR3 is built from 17 residues. V lost 4 bases and J 0 bases, leaving 15 bases between the germline ends. Germline CDR1 and CDR2: KGHDR and SFDVKD. CDR3 sequence reads: CATSDHPRGVSGNTIYF. As DNA, the CDR3 is TGTGCCACCAGTGACCACCCCCGTGGAGTCTCTGGAAACACCATATATTTT.

This clonotype was observed many times. CDR3 sequence reads: CAISGTGLHPGQFF. Here the CDR3 DNA reads TGTGCCATCAGTGGGACAGGGTTGCATCCTGGGCAGTTCTTC. The gene calls are TRBV10-3 and TRBJ2-1, with 8 bases identical to TRBD1. Per germline, CDR1 ENHRY and CDR2 SYGVKD. This CDR3 has 14 residues. V lost 4 bases to trimming and J lost 12 bases; unmatched junction nucleotides: 11.